Following are 17 T cell receptor beta chains from one sample sequenced in a study of blood T cells in healthy people across ages (dated by TCRdb to about 2015). To prepare the library, 5' RACE was applied. Sequenced using an Illumina HiSeq 2500. A second PCR of about 6 to 11 cycles was performed with a sample-barcoded 5' primer and a J-beta primer mix. In TCRdb, the public reads were trimmed at Q25 with fastp and aligned with MiXCR, with productive beta chains retained. Every CDR3 protein is listed once, alongside the most common genes and DNA of its rows. This sample is represented by some 860,000 distinct CDR3 sequences; around 50% of them were singletons. 20% to 30% of the sample lies in the top ten. Sequenced material: blood. The receptors stem from a man between 35 and 55 years old in good health.

The chain employs TRBV9 and TRBJ2-5; TRBD2 matches at 14 bases. The CDR3 length is 18 residues. Trimming at V came to 2 bases and at J to 11 bases, leaving 17 bases not matched to a gene. CDR1 and CDR2 (germline): SGDLS, YYNGEE. For the CDR3, the DNA is TGTGCCAGCAGCGTCGGGACTAGCGGGAGAAAAGTAGGAGCTGAGCAGTACTTC. Translated, it gives CASSVGTSGRKVGAEQYF. Together with reference TRBV9 and TRBJ2-5, the CDR3 gives the full variable domain: DSGVTQTPKHLITATGQRVTLRCSPRSGDLSVYWYQQSLDQGLQFLIQYYNGEERAKGNILERFSAQQFPDLHSELNLSSLELGDSALYFCASSVGTSGRKVGAEQYFGPGTRLLVL.

V usage is TRBV3-1 and J usage is TRBJ2-1, with D possibly matching TRBD1 (5 bases). From germline, CDR1 is LGHDT and CDR2 YNNKEL (reference sequence). The V end lost 2 bases, the J end lost 7 bases, and 24 bases lay between the germline ends. This CDR3 has 18 amino acids. The CDR3 protein is CASSQRSLGRVIRNEQFF. Written as DNA, the CDR3 is TGTGCCAGCAGCCAAAGGAGCTTGGGCAGGGTGATTCGGAATGAGCAGTTCTTC.

As DNA, the CDR3 is TGTGCCAGCAGAAACACAGGGGTCGGGGAGACCCAGTACTTC. It encodes CASRNTGVGETQYF. This chain connects TRBV27 to TRBJ2-5; TRBD1 aligns across 7 bases. CDR1 is MNHEY and CDR2 is SMNVEV in the germline V gene (reference sequence). J gave up 5 bases and V 6 bases, and 9 bases lay outside the gene matches. The CDR3 extends over 14 amino acids.

This clonotype appeared a few times. The chain carries TRBV5-5 and TRBJ2-5; a possible D gene is TRBD2 (5 bases). Germline-derived CDR1 and CDR2 are SGHKS and YYEKEE (reference sequence). This CDR3 is 15 amino acids long. Deletions cut 4 bases from V and 3 bases from J, with 16 bases between. In DNA form, the CDR3 reads TGTGCCAGCAGCAGGACGGGATTCACTGAAGAGACCCAGTACTTC. This translates into CASSRTGFTEETQYF.

This clonotype was seen a few times. The chain uses TRBV4-1 and TRBJ1-2, with no clear D. The germline V and J ends were trimmed by 1 base and 2 bases, with 8 bases remaining between them. CDR1 is MGHRA and CDR2 is YSYEKL in the germline V gene. The length of the CDR3 is 14 residues. CDR3 loop: CASSQGRLNYGYTF. The DNA of the CDR3 is TGCGCCAGCAGCCAAGGGAGACTAAACTATGGCTACACCTTC.

This clonotype was seen more than once but under ten times. The chain has TRBV20-1 and TRBJ1-6; maybe TRBD1 (5 bases). The length of the CDR3 is 15 residues. CDR1 is DFQATT, CDR2 SNEGSKA, per germline (reference sequence). V was shortened by 6 bases and J by 6 bases, with 18 bases between the two germline ends. The CDR3 DNA reads TGCAGTGCCTCAACTTCCGGGACCGGTAATTCACCCCTCCACTTT. It encodes CSASTSGTGNSPLHF.

With regard to this clonotype: A much larger clone lies a single base off, so this may be a read error. This chain connects TRBV27 to TRBJ1-1; D is uncertain. The CDR3 has 13 residues. CDR1 and CDR2 (germline): MNHEY, SMNVEV (reference sequence). CDR3 in amino acids: CAGSLGMNTEAFF. The CDR3 DNA is TGTGCCGGCAGTTTAGGGATGAACACTGAAGCTTTCTTT.

V and J are TRBV6-1 and TRBJ2-1; 9 nucleotides match TRBD2. V was clipped by 6 bases and J by 6 bases; unmatched bases: 24. The CDR3 is 20 residues long. Germline V lookup: CDR1 MNHNS, CDR2 SASEGT. The CDR3 is CASSRRVATSASGKTNEQFF. The CDR3 DNA sequence: TGTGCCAGCAGCCGGAGGGTAGCCACGTCGGCTAGCGGGAAGACCAATGAGCAGTTCTTC.

The chain employs TRBV7-8 and TRBJ2-7; 9 bases map to TRBD2. The DNA end lines up better with TRBJ2-5; the J call may be wrong. CDR1 and CDR2 from the germline V gene are SGHVS and FQNEAQ. The CDR3 covers 17 residues. The DNA of the CDR3 is TGTGCCAGCAGCTTTGGGCTAGCGGGAACAAATGGGGAGACCCAGTACTTC. Translation gives CASSFGLAGTNGETQYF.

The gene calls are TRBV14 and TRBJ2-5; no definite D call. V lost 4 bases and J lost 5, with 11 bases in between. The CDR3 runs 13 residues. Germline V gives CDR1 SGHDN, CDR2 FVKESK. The CDR3 sequence is CASSLRIGETQYF. The DNA for the CDR3 is TGTGCCAGCAGCCTACGGATAGGGGAGACCCAGTACTTC. Combining the CDR3 with reference TRBV14 and TRBJ2-5 gives the whole variable domain EAGVTQFPSHSVIEKGQTVTLRCDPISGHDNLYWYRRVMGKEIKFLLHFVKESKQDESGMPNNRFLAERTGGTYSTLKVQPAELEDSGVYFCASSLRIGETQYFGPGTRLLVL.

The V gene is TRBV7-2, the J gene TRBJ2-7; weak D call: TRBD2 (7 bases). V dropped 1 base and J dropped 5 bases, with 15 bases sitting between them. CDR3 length: 15 amino acids. CDR1 and CDR2 from the germline V gene are SGHTA and FQGNSA. The CDR3 region has the DNA TGTGCCAGCAGCTTAGGAGGGGGGGCAACTGACGAGCAGTACTTC. Residues: CASSLGGGATDEQYF. Combining the CDR3 with reference TRBV7-2 and TRBJ2-7 gives the whole variable domain GAGVSQSPSNKVTEKGKDVELRCDPISGHTALYWYRQSLGQGLEFLIYFQGNSAPDKSGLPSDRFSAERTGGSVSTLTIQRTQQEDSAVYLCASSLGGGATDEQYFGPGTRLTVT.

The chain combines TRBV28 with TRBJ2-3; tentative D call: TRBD1 (6 bases). Germline CDR1 is MDHEN and CDR2 is SYDVKM. This CDR3 has 15 amino acids. Trimming shortened V by 5 bases and J by 1 base, and 13 bases separated the two germline ends. The CDR3 loop reads CASSRQAPGTDTQYF. In DNA, the CDR3 is TGTGCCAGCAGTCGACAGGCCCCCGGCACAGATACGCAGTATTTT.

This clonotype has only a few counts. This chain uses TRBV7-2 with TRBJ2-5; 11 nucleotides align to TRBD2. V lost 5 bases, J lost 1 base, and 3 bases stayed unmatched. The CDR3 is 15 residues long. Germline V lookup: CDR1 SGHTA, CDR2 FQGNSA. CDR3 bases: TGTGCCAGCAGCATTAGCGGGGGGGCCCAAGAGACCCAGTACTTC. Amino acids: CASSISGGAQETQYF.

V is TRBV11-2 and J is TRBJ1-2, with D perhaps TRBD1 (5 bases). Germline CDR1 and CDR2: SGHAT and FQNNGV. V was clipped by 4 bases and J by 3 bases, with 15 bases between them. The length of the CDR3 is 15 residues. CDR3 nucleotide sequence: TGTGCCAGCAGCTACACACAGGAAACCCACTATGGCTACACCTTC. Translated: CASSYTQETHYGYTF.

This clonotype was found a few times. This chain connects TRBV15 to TRBJ1-2; D is undetermined. Germline V lookup: CDR1 LNHNV, CDR2 YYDKDF (reference sequence). V lost 5 bases to trimming and J lost 6 bases, with 4 bases between them. The CDR3 is 10 residues long. Here the CDR3 DNA reads TGTGCCACCAGCGGTGATGGCTACACCTTC. Encoded protein: CATSGDGYTF. Using reference TRBV15 and TRBJ1-2 for the parts outside the CDR3, the full variable domain is DAMVIQNPRYQVTQFGKPVTLSCSQTLNHNVMYWYQQKSSQAPKLLFHYYDKDFNNEADTPDNFQSRRPNTSFCFLDIRSPGLGDTAMYLCATSGDGYTFGSGTRLTVV.

V gene TRBV7-7 combines with J gene TRBJ2-7, with 7 positions matching TRBD1. The CDR3 sequence is 15 residues long. Germline assignment: CDR1 SSHAT and CDR2 FNYEAQ (reference sequence). Germline trimming cut 5 bases from V and 3 bases from J; bases unmatched to any gene: 10. The CDR3 loop reads CASSPDRVRYYEQYF. The CDR3 DNA follows: TGTGCCAGCAGCCCCGACAGGGTTCGATACTACGAGCAGTACTTC.

The chain recombines TRBV7-2 with TRBJ2-1, with 10 bases identical to TRBD2. In germline, CDR1 is SGHTA, CDR2 FQGNSA. The CDR3 consists of 14 residues. The V gene end was trimmed by 5 bases and the J gene end by 10 bases; junction bases not matched to a gene: 8. The CDR3 nucleotides read TGTGCCAGCAGCGCAAGCGGGGGGGCTCGGGAGCAGTTCTTC. Its protein is CASSASGGAREQFF.